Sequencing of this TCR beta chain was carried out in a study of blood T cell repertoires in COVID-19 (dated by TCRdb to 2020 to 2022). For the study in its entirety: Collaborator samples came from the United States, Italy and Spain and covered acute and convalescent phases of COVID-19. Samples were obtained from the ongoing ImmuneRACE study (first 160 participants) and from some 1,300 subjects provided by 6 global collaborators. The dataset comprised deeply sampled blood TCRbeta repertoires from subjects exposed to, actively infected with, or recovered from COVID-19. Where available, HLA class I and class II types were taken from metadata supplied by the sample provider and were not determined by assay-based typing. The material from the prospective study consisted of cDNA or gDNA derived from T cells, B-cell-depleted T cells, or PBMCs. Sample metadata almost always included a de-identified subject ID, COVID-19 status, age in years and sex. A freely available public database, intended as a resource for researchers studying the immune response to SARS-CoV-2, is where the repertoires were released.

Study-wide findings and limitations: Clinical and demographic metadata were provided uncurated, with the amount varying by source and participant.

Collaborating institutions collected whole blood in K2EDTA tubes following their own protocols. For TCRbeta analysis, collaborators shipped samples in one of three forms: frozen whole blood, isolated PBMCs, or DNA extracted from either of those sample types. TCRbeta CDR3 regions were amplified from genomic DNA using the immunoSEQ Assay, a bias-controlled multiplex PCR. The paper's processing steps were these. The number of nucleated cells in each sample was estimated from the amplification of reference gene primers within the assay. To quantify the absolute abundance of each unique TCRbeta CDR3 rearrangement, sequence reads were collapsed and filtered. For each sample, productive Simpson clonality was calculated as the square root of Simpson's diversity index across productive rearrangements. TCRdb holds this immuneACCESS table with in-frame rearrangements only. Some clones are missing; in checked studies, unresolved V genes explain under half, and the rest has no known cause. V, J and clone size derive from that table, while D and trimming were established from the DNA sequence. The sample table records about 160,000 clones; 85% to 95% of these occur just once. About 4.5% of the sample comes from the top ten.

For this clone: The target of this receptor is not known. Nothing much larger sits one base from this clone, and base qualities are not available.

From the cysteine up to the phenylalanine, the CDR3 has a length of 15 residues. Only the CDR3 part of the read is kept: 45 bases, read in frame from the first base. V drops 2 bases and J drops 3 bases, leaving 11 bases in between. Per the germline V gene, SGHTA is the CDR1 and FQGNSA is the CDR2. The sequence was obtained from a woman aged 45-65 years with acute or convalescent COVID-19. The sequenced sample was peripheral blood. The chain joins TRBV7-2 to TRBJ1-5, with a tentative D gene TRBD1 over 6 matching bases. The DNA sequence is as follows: TGTGCCAGCAGCTTACAGGGGATACTCAATCAGCCCCAGCATTTT. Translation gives CASSLQGILNQPQHF.